This T cell receptor (beta chain) was documented in a study of T cells after yellow fever vaccination. Findings of the study overall: A small proportion of clonotypes was detected in both the CD4 and CD8 compartments.

V trimming: 6 bases; J trimming: 2 bases; junction bases outside the gene matches: 8. The length of the CDR3 is 16 residues. CDR1 is SGHTA and CDR2 is FQGNSA in the germline V gene. This clonotype appeared many times. Its antigen is unidentified. MiXCR, run by TCRdb on the 5' RACE reads, gives a single entry per CDR3 protein. The data contain about 330,000 distinct CDR3 sequences, around 7% of them singletons. The chain couples TRBV7-2 to TRBJ1-1, with 11 bases aligning to TRBD1. Sequencing used PBMCs, obtained approximately 40 days after the first yellow fever vaccination. The receptor was derived from a man aged 18 to 29 who received the YFV17D yellow fever vaccine. CDR3 coding DNA: TGTGCCAGCAGTACTCGGACAGGGGGCTTCAACACTGAAGCTTTCTTT. Residues: CASSTRTGGFNTEAFF.